The rows below give T cell receptor beta chains drawn from one sample of a study of cytomegalovirus exposure and HLA in healthy donors. Data came from immunoSEQ multiplex PCR; TCRdb stores just in-frame clones and leaves some out. The data hold some 340,000 clones, with roughly nine tenths observed a single time. The sample taken for sequencing was PBMCs. These receptors were collected from a woman in her twenties or thirties in good health and CMV-seropositive. Each CDR3 is given with its conserved first and last residue. D genes are given only for firm matches. For some rows the clone size is stated as once, few or many, or as a class when expanded; others skip it.

v_gene,d_gene,abundance,j_gene,CDR3aa,CDR3nt
TRBV25-1,.,.,TRBJ2-3,CASSESGYPVPDTQYF,TGTGCCAGCAGTGAATCCGGCTACCCCGTCCCAGATACGCAGTATTTT
TRBV5-4,.,.,TRBJ1-2,CASSYRPDRLVAGYTF,TGTGCCAGCAGCTACCGACCGGACAGACTGGTAGCTGGCTACACCTTC
TRBV28,TRBD1,.,TRBJ2-1,CASNTGVGSYNEQFF,TGTGCCAGCAACACAGGGGTCGGATCCTACAATGAGCAGTTCTTC
TRBV2,TRBD2,.,TRBJ2-3,CASRGRGTDTQYF,TGTGCCAGCAGGGGGAGGGGCACAGATACGCAGTATTTT
TRBV28,TRBD2,.,TRBJ2-2,CASSLTSGWNGELFF,TGTGCCAGCAGTTTGACTAGCGGGTGGAACGGGGAGCTGTTTTTT
TRBV30,.,few,TRBJ2-5,CAWSGGETQYF,TGTGCCTGGAGTGGCGGGGAGACCCAGTACTTC
TRBV25-1,.,.,TRBJ1-3,CASGPEGLGNTIYF,TGTGCTAGCGGCCCGGAGGGGCTTGGAAACACCATATATTTT
TRBV30,TRBD2,.,TRBJ2-5,CAWSLGTSLETQYF,TGTGCCTGGAGTCTCGGGACTAGCCTGGAGACCCAGTACTTC
TRBV2,TRBD2,.,TRBJ2-7,CASSATSGRASEQYF,TGTGCCAGCAGTGCAACTAGCGGGAGGGCCTCCGAGCAGTACTTC
TRBV27,.,.,TRBJ2-2,CASSFTGGELFF,TGTGCCAGCAGTTTTACAGGCGGGGAGCTGTTTTTT
TRBV9,.,.,TRBJ2-7,CASRPTGEGEQYF,TGTGCCAGCAGACCCACAGGGGAGGGCGAGCAGTACTTC
TRBV27,TRBD1,.,TRBJ1-5,CASSRGQISNQPQHF,TGTGCCAGCAGCCGGGGACAGATCAGCAATCAGCCCCAGCATTTT
TRBV27,TRBD1,.,TRBJ1-5,CASSPNFRQGRQPQHF,TGTGCCAGCAGTCCCAACTTTCGACAGGGAAGACAGCCCCAGCATTTT
TRBV27,.,few,TRBJ2-7,CASSLGASMEQYF,TGTGCCAGCAGTTTGGGAGCTAGTATGGAGCAGTACTTC
TRBV4-2,TRBD1,few,TRBJ1-2,CASSQPGQGLYGYTF,TGTGCCAGCAGCCAACCGGGACAGGGGCTCTATGGCTACACCTTC
TRBV4-2,TRBD1,.,TRBJ1-6,CASSQPKTGTGLNSPLHF,TGTGCCAGCAGCCAGCCAAAAACCGGGACAGGGCTTAATTCACCCCTCCACTTT
TRBV6-5,TRBD2,.,TRBJ2-2,CASEGLAGTGELFF,TGTGCCAGCGAGGGACTAGCGGGCACCGGGGAGCTGTTTTTT
TRBV6-5,.,few,TRBJ2-7,CASSYFDSFPYEQYF,TGTGCCAGCAGTTACTTCGACAGCTTCCCCTACGAGCAGTACTTC
TRBV6-1,.,few,TRBJ2-2,CASRAASRGTGELFF,TGTGCCAGCAGAGCAGCTTCACGGGGGACCGGGGAGCTGTTTTTT
TRBV6-5,TRBD1,.,TRBJ1-3,CASRITGGSGNTIYF,TGTGCCAGCAGGATAACAGGGGGCTCTGGAAACACCATATATTTT
TRBV2,.,.,TRBJ2-7,CASSEEAGWGYEQYF,TGTGCCAGCAGTGAAGAGGCGGGCTGGGGATACGAGCAGTACTTC
TRBV27,.,.,TRBJ2-5,CASSYQAGGETQYF,TGTGCCAGCAGTTATCAAGCCGGAGGAGAGACCCAGTACTTC
TRBV19,TRBD1,.,TRBJ2-7,CASSPWGQGDEQYF,TGTGCCAGTAGTCCGTGGGGACAGGGTGACGAGCAGTACTTC
TRBV7-3,.,few,TRBJ2-5,CASSPSLGPGETQYF,TGTGCCAGCAGCCCATCCCTCGGGCCTGGGGAGACCCAGTACTTC
TRBV9,.,.,TRBJ2-7,CASSVAAGISYEQYF,TGTGCCAGCAGCGTAGCGGCCGGGATTAGCTACGAGCAGTACTTC
TRBV28,.,once,TRBJ1-5,CASSPRRGGMGQPQHF,TGTGCCAGCAGCCCCCGCAGAGGGGGTATGGGACAGCCCCAGCATTTT
TRBV7-3,.,.,TRBJ2-3,CASSPMGTDTQYF,TGTGCCAGCAGCCCCATGGGCACAGATACGCAGTATTTT
TRBV7-8,TRBD2,few,TRBJ2-1,CASSLTGTSSEEFF,TGTGCCAGCAGCTTAACCGGGACTAGCTCTGAGGAGTTCTTC
TRBV6-5,.,.,TRBJ2-7,CASSYAYRDTNEQYF,TGTGCCAGCAGTTACGCCTACCGGGACACCAACGAGCAGTACTTC
TRBV9,.,.,TRBJ1-5,CASSVDVNQPQHF,TGTGCCAGCAGCGTAGACGTGAATCAGCCCCAGCATTTT
TRBV4-1,.,.,TRBJ1-1,CASGGTAVTEAFF,TGCGCCAGCGGTGGGACGGCAGTCACTGAAGCTTTCTTT
TRBV7-9,TRBD2,once,TRBJ2-5,CASSLGSGIETQYF,TGTGCCAGCAGCTTAGGGAGCGGGATAGAGACCCAGTACTTC
TRBV19,.,.,TRBJ2-7,CASSIDRQAIYEQYF,TGTGCCAGTAGTATAGATCGTCAGGCGATCTACGAGCAGTACTTC
TRBV5-1,TRBD1,.,TRBJ2-7,CASSPGTGGLEQYF,TGCGCCAGCAGCCCCGGGACAGGTGGTTTGGAGCAGTACTTC
TRBV2,.,once,TRBJ2-3,CASIPGTLSTDTQYF,TGTGCCAGCATCCCCGGGACACTGAGCACAGATACGCAGTATTTT
TRBV5-6,TRBD2,once,TRBJ2-2,CASSIGASGNTGELFF,TGTGCCAGCAGTATAGGGGCTAGCGGGAACACCGGGGAGCTGTTTTTT
TRBV2,.,.,TRBJ2-3,CASSEVWLGKGRDTQYF,TGTGCCAGCAGTGAAGTGTGGCTGGGGAAGGGGAGAGATACGCAGTATTTT
TRBV27,.,.,TRBJ2-1,CASSLHNRAEYYNEQFF,TGTGCCAGCAGTTTACACAACAGGGCTGAGTACTACAATGAGCAGTTCTTC
TRBV2,.,once,TRBJ2-3,CAPQGESTDTQYF,TGTGCCCCTCAAGGGGAGTCCACAGATACGCAGTATTTT
TRBV18,.,.,TRBJ2-5,CASSPSPDRQETQYF,TGTGCCAGCTCACCCTCTCCGGACAGACAAGAGACCCAGTACTTC
TRBV7-8,TRBD1,.,TRBJ1-5,CASSLRTGDSNQPQHF,TGTGCCAGCAGCTTACGGACAGGGGATAGCAATCAGCCCCAGCATTTT
TRBV9,TRBD1,.,TRBJ2-7,CASSATGQGIGEQYF,TGTGCCAGCAGCGCGACGGGACAGGGAATTGGAGAGCAGTACTTC
TRBV7-2,.,.,TRBJ1-2,CASSFLGGFVYTF,TGTGCCAGCAGCTTTTTGGGGGGTTTCGTCTACACCTTC
TRBV11-1,.,.,TRBJ2-1,CASSLADSGVYEQFF,TGTGCCAGCAGCTTAGCGGACTCCGGCGTTTATGAGCAGTTCTTC
TRBV6-1,TRBD1,.,TRBJ1-4,CASSTGGSNEKLFF,TGTGCCAGCAGCACAGGGGGGAGTAATGAAAAACTGTTTTTT
TRBV5-1,.,.,TRBJ2-1,CASSLRDHVTGEQFF,TGCGCCAGCAGCCTCCGGGACCATGTTACGGGAGAGCAGTTCTTC
TRBV30,.,.,TRBJ1-1,CAWSVRAGVSNTEAFF,TGTGCCTGGAGTGTACGAGCAGGGGTTTCGAACACTGAAGCTTTCTTT
TRBV7-2,TRBD1,.,TRBJ2-7,CASSAGGSLLRAWYF,TGTGCCAGCAGCGCAGGGGGCTCCCTCCTACGAGCATGGTACTTC
TRBV7-9,TRBD1,.,TRBJ2-3,CASSSAHRQGPTDTQYF,TGTGCCAGCAGCTCCGCCCATAGACAGGGACCTACAGATACGCAGTATTTT